This record covers a single T cell receptor (beta chain). This sample is drawn from a study of OX40 agonist ivuxolimab in advanced cancers. Study background: A male proportion of 82.7% was recorded, with mean age approximately 64 years and range about 20 to 85.

The J segment lost 2 bases and the V segment lost 4 bases, leaving 6 bases of the junction unmatched. The CDR3 contains 14 residues. From germline, CDR1 is SGHNT and CDR2 YYREEE (reference sequence). Assay: immunoSEQ multiplex PCR; the TCRdb copy retains only in-frame clones and omits some. The sample lists around 150,000 clones; around nine tenths were seen once. Sequencing was performed on CD4+ or CD8+ T cells sorted from blood, taken in a trial of the OX40 agonist ivuxolimab. The clonotype originates from an adult with an advanced solid tumor such as melanoma, head and neck, liver or kidney cancer. The chain employs TRBV5-4 and TRBJ2-7; 7 nucleotides line up with TRBD1. The CDR3 DNA reads TGTGCCAGCAGCCGTGGGGGACAGACCTACGAGCAGTACTTC. Encoded protein: CASSRGGQTYEQYF.